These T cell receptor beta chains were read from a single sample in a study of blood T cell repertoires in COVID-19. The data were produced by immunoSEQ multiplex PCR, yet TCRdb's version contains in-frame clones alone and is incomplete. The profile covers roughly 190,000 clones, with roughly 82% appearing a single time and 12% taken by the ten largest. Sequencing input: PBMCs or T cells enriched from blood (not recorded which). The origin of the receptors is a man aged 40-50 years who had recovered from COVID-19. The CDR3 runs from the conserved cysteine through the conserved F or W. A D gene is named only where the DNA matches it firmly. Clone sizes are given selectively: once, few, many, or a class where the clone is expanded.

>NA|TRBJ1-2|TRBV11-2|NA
CASSLKTGIDDYGYTF
TGTGCCAGCAGCTTAAAAACAGGGATCGACGACTATGGCTACACCTTC
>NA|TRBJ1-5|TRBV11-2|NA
CASSLGTVGQPQHF
TGTGCCAGCAGCTTAGGGACAGTGGGACAGCCCCAGCATTTT
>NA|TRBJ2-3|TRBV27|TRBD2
CASSFLAGDATQYF
TGTGCCAGCAGTTTCCTAGCGGGAGACGCTACGCAGTATTTT
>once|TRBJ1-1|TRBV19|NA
CATDGGEAFF
TGTGCCACCGACGGCGGTGAAGCTTTCTTT
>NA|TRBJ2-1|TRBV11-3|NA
CASSLGRSEQFF
TGTGCCAGCAGCTTAGGGCGGAGTGAGCAGTTCTTC
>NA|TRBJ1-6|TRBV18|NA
CASSPAGTRQPPLHF
TGTGCCAGCTCACCAGCCGGGACACGTCAACCACCCCTCCACTTT
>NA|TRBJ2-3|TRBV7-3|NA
CASSLNGGAGRSTDTQYF
TGTGCCAGCAGCTTAAATGGGGGAGCGGGTCGTTCCACAGATACGCAGTATTTT
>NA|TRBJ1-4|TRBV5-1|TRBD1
CASSGGTGIANEKLFF
TGCGCCAGCAGCGGAGGGACAGGGATCGCTAATGAAAAACTGTTTTTT
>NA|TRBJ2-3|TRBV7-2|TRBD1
CASSLGSGTGGSDTQYF
TGTGCCAGCAGCTTAGGTTCCGGGACAGGTGGTTCGGATACGCAGTATTTT
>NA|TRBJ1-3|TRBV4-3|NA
CASSQDQQGSGNTIYF
TGCGCCAGCAGCCAAGATCAACAGGGCTCTGGAAACACCATATATTTT
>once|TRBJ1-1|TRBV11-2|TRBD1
CASAPGTGLMNTEAFF
TGTGCCAGCGCCCCCGGGACAGGACTCATGAACACTGAAGCTTTCTTT
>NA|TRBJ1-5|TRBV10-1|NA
CASSRGGENQPQHF
TGCGCCAGCAGCCGAGGCGGCGAAAATCAGCCCCAGCATTTT
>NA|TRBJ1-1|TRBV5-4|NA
CASSSRTGGSTEAFF
TGTGCCAGCAGCTCCCGGACGGGGGGAAGCACTGAAGCTTTCTTT
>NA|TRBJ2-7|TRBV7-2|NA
CASSGTKAPYEQYF
TGTGCCAGCAGCGGAACTAAGGCCCCCTACGAGCAGTACTTC
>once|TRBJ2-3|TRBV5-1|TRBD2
CASSLGTSGRSSTDTQYF
TGCGCCAGCAGCTTGGGTACTAGCGGGAGGAGTAGCACAGATACGCAGTATTTT
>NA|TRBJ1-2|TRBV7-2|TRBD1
CASSPPGQVYGYTF
TGTGCCAGCAGCCCGCCAGGACAGGTTTATGGCTACACCTTC
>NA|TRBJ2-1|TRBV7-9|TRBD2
CASSEAGVSNEQFF
TGTGCCAGCAGCGAAGCGGGAGTGTCGAATGAGCAGTTCTTC
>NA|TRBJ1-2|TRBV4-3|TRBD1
CASSQLAGGGYGYTF
TGCGCCAGCAGCCAGCTCGCAGGGGGCGGCTATGGCTACACCTTC
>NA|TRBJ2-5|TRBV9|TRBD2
CASSSSGRRQETQYF
TGTGCCAGCTCCTCTAGCGGGAGACGGCAAGAGACCCAGTACTTC
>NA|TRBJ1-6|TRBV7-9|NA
CASSLAAALSTLHF
TGTGCCAGCAGCTTAGCGGCGGCGCTCTCAACCCTCCACTTT
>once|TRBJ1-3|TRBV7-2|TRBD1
CASSLTGGGNTIYF
TGTGCCAGCAGCCTGACAGGGGGTGGAAACACCATATATTTT
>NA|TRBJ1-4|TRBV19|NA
CASSRGQSNEKLFF
TGTGCCAGTAGCAGGGGACAAAGTAATGAAAAACTGTTTTTT